This T cell receptor (beta chain) was obtained from a study of CD4 and CD8 cells across lung adenocarcinoma regions. A single record per CDR3 protein comes from TCRdb applying MiXCR to the PCR reads. Among some 9,600 distinct CDR3 sequences listed, around 43% were seen once. The V segment lost 6 bases and the J segment 3 bases; nucleotides outside the gene matches: 6. CDR1 and CDR2 (germline): ENHRY, SYGVKD. The CDR3 has 16 residues. The patients had localized lung adenocarcinoma, a non-small cell subtype. In this sample, this clonotype is large. This receptor was identified in a female donor with lung adenocarcinoma. The CD4 and CD8 labels of this study may be unreliable. The material sequenced was CD4+ T cells from the margin of a lung tumor. This chain links TRBV10-3 with TRBJ2-2; TRBD1 matches 11 bases. CDR3 residues: CAIRNPGQGDTGELFF. The CDR3 DNA follows: TGTGCCATCAGAAACCCGGGACAGGGGGACACCGGGGAGCTGTTTTTT.